A single sample is the source of the 8 T cell receptor beta chains below, sequenced in a study of blood T cell repertoires in COVID-19. TCRdb's copy holds only in-frame clones and misses some; the assay was immunoSEQ multiplex PCR. There are around 100,000 clones in the sample; 80% to 90% occur only once, and approximately 5% lies in the top ten. The source material was peripheral blood. The receptors shown here come from a human donor in a cohort sampled during active COVID-19.

This rearrangement joins TRBV6-5 to TRBJ1-1, with a possible D match to TRBD1 (6 bases). The CDR3 sequence is 14 residues long. V dropped 7 bases and J dropped 4 bases, with 16 bases sitting between them. Per the germline V gene, CDR1 is MNHEY and CDR2 is SVGAGI. In DNA, the CDR3 is TGTGCCAGCATTAAACAGGGAGCATTCACTGAAGCTTTCTTT. This translates into CASIKQGAFTEAFF.

J is TRBJ2-5 and V is TRBV28; 13 bases line up with TRBD2. CDR1 and CDR2 from the germline V gene are MDHEN and SYDVKM. This CDR3 contains 19 residues. V was pared by 5 bases and J by 5 bases, with 17 bases of the junction left unmatched. CDR3: CASSPPAGRGLAGWETQYF. The CDR3 DNA reads as TGTGCCAGCAGTCCCCCGGCCGGCCGGGGACTAGCGGGGTGGGAGACCCAGTACTTC.

The V call is TRBV19, the J call TRBJ2-2; 9 bases are a match to TRBD2. The CDR3 runs 15 residues. Germline V gene data show CDR1 as LNHDA and CDR2 as SQIVND (reference sequence). After removal of 5 bases from V and 2 bases from J, the junction contained 3 bases not matched to a gene. The DNA of the CDR3 is TGTGCCAGTAGTTTTAGCGGGAGTAACACCGGGGAGCTGTTTTTT. This gives the protein CASSFSGSNTGELFF. Together with reference TRBV19 and TRBJ2-2, the CDR3 gives the full variable domain: DGGITQSPKYLFRKEGQNVTLSCEQNLNHDAMYWYRQDPGQGLRLIYYSQIVNDFQKGDIAEGYSVSREKKESFPLTVTSAQKNPTAFYLCASSFSGSNTGELFFGEGSRLTVL.

This chain's CDR3 is CASSSLAGLGSDTQYF. The CDR3 DNA sequence: TGCGCCAGCAGCTCTCTAGCGGGCTTGGGGTCAGATACGCAGTATTTT. This chain joins TRBV5-1 and TRBJ2-3, with TRBD2 identical over 8 bases. The J segment lost 4 bases and the V segment lost 3 bases, leaving 10 bases of the junction unmatched. This CDR3 spans 16 amino acids. Germline CDR1 and CDR2: SGHRS and YFSETQ.

V is TRBV19 and J is TRBJ1-5; a possible D gene is TRBD1 (6 bases). Trimming removed 3 bases at V and 2 bases at J, with 11 bases between. Per germline, CDR1 LNHDA and CDR2 SQIVND (reference sequence). This CDR3 region has 15 residues. This chain's CDR3 is CASSIGRGGNQPQHF. The CDR3 nucleotides are TGTGCCAGTAGTATCGGCAGGGGCGGCAATCAGCCCCAGCATTTT.

The rearrangement links TRBV9 to TRBJ2-1; TRBD2 matches 9 bases. This CDR3 contains 17 residues. Trimming cost V 0 bases and J 3 bases; bases outside gene matches: 7. Germline V gene sequence: CDR1 SGDLS, CDR2 YYNGEE. The CDR3 here is CASSVEMAGGFYNEQFF. CDR3 nucleotides: TGTGCCAGCAGCGTAGAGATGGCGGGAGGGTTCTACAATGAGCAGTTCTTC.

The count of this clone is one. The chain recombines TRBV6-1 with TRBJ1-5; tentatively, D is TRBD1 (5 bases). Germline V gives CDR1 MNHNS, CDR2 SASEGT. The V end lost 1 base, the J end lost 9 bases, and 22 bases lay between the germline ends. This CDR3 is 17 amino acids long. CDR3 sequence (DNA): TGTGCCAGCAGTGAAGGGGGGGTTTTTACAGTTGGTCGGCCCCAGCATTTT. The encoded protein is CASSEGGVFTVGRPQHF.

J is TRBJ2-7 and V is TRBV5-1, with 14 bases matching TRBD2. The CDR3 has 15 residues. The germline V gene has CDR1 SGHRS and CDR2 YFSETQ. Trimming at V came to 4 bases and at J to 5 bases, leaving 5 bases not matched to a gene. In DNA, the CDR3 is TGCGCCAGCAGCCAGGGACTAGCGGGAGTTAACGAGCAGTACTTC. Its translation: CASSQGLAGVNEQYF.